This note documents a single T cell receptor (beta chain) sequence. Antigen: not known. This sample is drawn from a study of cytomegalovirus exposure and HLA in healthy donors. Study-level background: Earlier results showed 117 million unique TCR beta sequences derived from around 170 million T cells.

PCR was performed using 60 Vbeta and 13 Jbeta primers. Clones were sequenced by immunoSEQ multiplex PCR, and TCRdb holds only the in-frame ones, with some missing. Among about 200,000 clones, about 80% were seen once, and the ten largest hold about a sixth. V lost 2 bases and J 5 bases, leaving 10 bases between the germline ends. The CDR3 loop spans 15 amino acids. CDR1 is KGHSH and CDR2 is LQKENI in the germline V gene. The study, taken as a whole, reports: Differences between HLA loci emerged in a later analysis of TCR association rates, with DRB1 most and HLA-C fewest.

What was sequenced was PBMCs. The source of this sequence is a man aged 35-49 years in good health and CMV-seronegative. The rearrangement links TRBV18 to TRBJ1-6, with D perhaps TRBD1 (6 bases). The CDR3 loop is CASSPGTPDNSPLHF. The CDR3 region has the DNA TGTGCCAGCTCACCAGGGACACCAGATAATTCACCCCTCCACTTT.